This T cell receptor beta chain was sequenced during a study of control samples from healthy donors and cancer patients (dated by TCRdb to 2020 to 2022). Libraries were built with the immunoSEQ multiplex PCR assay. TCRdb retrieved this table from immuneACCESS and kept in-frame rearrangements only. Not all clones are present; in checked studies, unresolved V genes account for under half, and no reason is known for the remainder. This sample lists approximately 70,000 clones; about 87% were detected once. The top ten clonotypes cover under 3% of the sample. There are 14 amino acids in the CDR3, from cysteine to phenylalanine inclusive. Only CDR3 DNA remains: 42 bases, in frame from the first base. Via the germline V gene, CDR1 is SGHDT and CDR2 YYEEEE. Trimming costs V 2 bases and J 5 bases, and their ends lie 13 bases apart. Of note for this clone: Its antigen target is currently unknown. Base qualities are missing; no much larger clone stands one base away.

The TCR sequence derives from a woman in her forties or fifties with head and neck cancer. The sample comprised PBMCs. The V and J genes are TRBV5-6 and TRBJ2-5, with the D gene too uncertain to name. The CDR3 region has the sequence CASSFETVGETQYF. The DNA sequence reads TGTGCCAGCAGCTTCGAAACGGTAGGGGAGACCCAGTACTTC. Outside the CDR3, residues come from the reference TRBV5-6 and TRBJ2-5 proteins, so the full variable domain is: DAGVTQSPTHLIKTRGQQVTLRCSPKSGHDTVSWYQQALGQGPQFIFQYYEEEERQRGNFPDRFSGHQFPNYSSELNVNALLLGDSALYLCASSFETVGETQYFGPGTRLLVL.